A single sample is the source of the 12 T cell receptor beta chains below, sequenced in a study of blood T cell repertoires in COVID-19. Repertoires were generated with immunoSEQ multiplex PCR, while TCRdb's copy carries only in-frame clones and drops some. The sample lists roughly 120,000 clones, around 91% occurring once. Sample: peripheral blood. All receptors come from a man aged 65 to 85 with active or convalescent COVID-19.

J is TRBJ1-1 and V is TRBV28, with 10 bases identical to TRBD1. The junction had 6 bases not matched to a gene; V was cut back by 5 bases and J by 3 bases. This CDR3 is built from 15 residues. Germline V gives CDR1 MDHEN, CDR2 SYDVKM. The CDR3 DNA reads TGTGCCAGCAGTGCGCCGGGACAGGGGTACACTGAAGCTTTCTTT. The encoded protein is CASSAPGQGYTEAFF. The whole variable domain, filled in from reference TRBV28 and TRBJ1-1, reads DVKVTQSSRYLVKRTGEKVFLECVQDMDHENMFWYRQDPGLGLRLIYFSYDVKMKEKGDIPEGYSVSREKKERFSLILESASTNQTSMYLCASSAPGQGYTEAFFGQGTRLTVV.

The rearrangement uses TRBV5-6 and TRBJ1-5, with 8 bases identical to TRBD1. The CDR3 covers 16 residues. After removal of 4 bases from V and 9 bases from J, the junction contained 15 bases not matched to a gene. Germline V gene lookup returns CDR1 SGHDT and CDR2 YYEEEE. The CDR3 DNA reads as TGTGCCAGCAGCACCCGATGGACAGGGCTGAATTCGCCCCAGCATTTT. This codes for CASSTRWTGLNSPQHF.

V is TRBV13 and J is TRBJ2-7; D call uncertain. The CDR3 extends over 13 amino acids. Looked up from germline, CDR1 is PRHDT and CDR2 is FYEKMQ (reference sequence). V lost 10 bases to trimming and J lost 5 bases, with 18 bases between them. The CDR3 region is CANLPPQGDEQYF. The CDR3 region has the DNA TGTGCCAACCTCCCCCCTCAAGGAGACGAGCAGTACTTC.

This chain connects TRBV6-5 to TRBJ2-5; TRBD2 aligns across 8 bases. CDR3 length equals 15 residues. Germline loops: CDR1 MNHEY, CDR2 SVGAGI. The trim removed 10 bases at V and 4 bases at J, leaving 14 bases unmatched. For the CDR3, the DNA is TGTGCCACCACATTAACTAGCGGTGTGGGAGAGACCCAGTACTTC. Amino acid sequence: CATTLTSGVGETQYF.

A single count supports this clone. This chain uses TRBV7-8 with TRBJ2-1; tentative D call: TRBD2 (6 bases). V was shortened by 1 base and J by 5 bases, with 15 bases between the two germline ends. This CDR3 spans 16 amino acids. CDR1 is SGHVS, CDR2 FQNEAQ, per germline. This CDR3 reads CASSLGGTGLNNEQFF. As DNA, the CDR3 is TGTGCCAGCAGCTTAGGGGGGACTGGATTAAACAATGAGCAGTTCTTC.

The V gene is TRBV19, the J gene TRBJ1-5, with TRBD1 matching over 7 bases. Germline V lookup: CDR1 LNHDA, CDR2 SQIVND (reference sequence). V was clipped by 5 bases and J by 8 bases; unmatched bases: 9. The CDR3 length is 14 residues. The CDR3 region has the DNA TGTGCCAGTAGTTCCGGACAGGCTTTTGAGCCCCAGCATTTT. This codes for CASSSGQAFEPQHF. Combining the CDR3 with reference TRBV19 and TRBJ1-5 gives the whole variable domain DGGITQSPKYLFRKEGQNVTLSCEQNLNHDAMYWYRQDPGQGLRLIYYSQIVNDFQKGDIAEGYSVSREKKESFPLTVTSAQKNPTAFYLCASSSGQAFEPQHFGDGTRLSIL.

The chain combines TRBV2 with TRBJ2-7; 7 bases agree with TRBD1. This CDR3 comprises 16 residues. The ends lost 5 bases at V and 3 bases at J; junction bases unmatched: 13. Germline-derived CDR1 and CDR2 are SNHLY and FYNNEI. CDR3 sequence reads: CASSIQGISYGYEQYF. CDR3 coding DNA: TGTGCCAGCAGTATACAGGGGATTTCGTACGGCTACGAGCAGTACTTC.

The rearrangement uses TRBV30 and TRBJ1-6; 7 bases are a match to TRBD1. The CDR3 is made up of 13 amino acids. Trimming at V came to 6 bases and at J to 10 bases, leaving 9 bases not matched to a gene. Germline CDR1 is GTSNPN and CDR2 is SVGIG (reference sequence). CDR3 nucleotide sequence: TGTGCCTGTACGACAGGGTACGGATCACCCCTCCACTTT. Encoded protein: CACTTGYGSPLHF.

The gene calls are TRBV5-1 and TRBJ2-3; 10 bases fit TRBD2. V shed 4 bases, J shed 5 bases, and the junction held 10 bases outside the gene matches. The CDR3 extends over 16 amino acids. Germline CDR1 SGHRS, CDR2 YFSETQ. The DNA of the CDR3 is TGCGCCAGCAGCAACATACTAGCGGGAAATATAGATACGCAGTATTTT. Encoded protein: CASSNILAGNIDTQYF.

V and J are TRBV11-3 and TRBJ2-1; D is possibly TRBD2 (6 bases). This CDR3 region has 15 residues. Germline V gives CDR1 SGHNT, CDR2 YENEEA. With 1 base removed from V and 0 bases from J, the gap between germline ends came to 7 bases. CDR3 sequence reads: CASSLGRGSYNEQFF. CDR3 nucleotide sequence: TGTGCCAGCAGCTTAGGGCGGGGCTCCTACAATGAGCAGTTCTTC.

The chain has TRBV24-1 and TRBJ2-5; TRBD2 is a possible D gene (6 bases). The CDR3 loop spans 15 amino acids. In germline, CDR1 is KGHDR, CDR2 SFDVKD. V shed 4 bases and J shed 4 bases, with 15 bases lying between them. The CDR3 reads CATSDLGRGGETQYF. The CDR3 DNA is TGTGCCACCAGTGACCTGGGACGGGGAGGAGAGACCCAGTACTTC.

The CDR3 loop is CAISADRDSYEQYF. In nucleotides, the CDR3 is TGTGCCATCAGTGCGGACAGGGACTCCTACGAGCAGTACTTC. V gene TRBV10-3 combines with J gene TRBJ2-7; 8 nucleotides line up with TRBD1. This CDR3 region has 14 residues. In germline, CDR1 is ENHRY, CDR2 SYGVKD. The V segment lost 4 bases and the J segment 0 bases; nucleotides outside the gene matches: 2.